Described below is a single T cell receptor (beta chain) sequence and its context. The antigen is unknown. A FACSAria was used to sort CD4+ and CD8+ T cells. These cells came from PBMCs. There are 15 residues in the CDR3. Germline V gives CDR1 MDHEN, CDR2 SYDVKM. The germline V and J ends were trimmed by 5 bases and 0 bases, with 13 bases remaining between them. This sample is part of a study of CD8+ T cells in alopecia areata. Study results and limitations: Compared with mice, patients displayed less clear TCR sharing, possibly for HLA-related reasons.

cDNA serving as the sequencing template came from extracted, reverse transcribed RNA. Sequenced by immunoSEQ multiplex PCR; TCRdb stores in-frame clones only, minus some. The sample contains about 110,000 clones, 58% of which appear only once. The receptor was isolated from a human donor with alopecia areata. Sequences were obtained from NKG2D-low CD8+ T cells sorted from blood. The chain carries TRBV28 and TRBJ1-2; the D gene is possibly TRBD1 (5 bases). CDR3 residues: CASSLRGNSNYGYTF. DNA for the CDR3: TGTGCCAGCAGTCTCCGGGGCAATTCTAACTATGGCTACACCTTC.